This TCR beta chain emerged from a study of OX40 agonist ivuxolimab in advanced cancers. Regarding the study as a whole: Some nonresponders also had low normalized T-cell clonal expansion. Expansion of clones was among the lowest in partial responders at 0.1-3.0 mg/kg. There was clonal expansion of CD4+ and CD8+ blood T cells by week 6 at 0.1 to 3.0 mg/kg.

V was cut by 4 bases and J by 7 bases, with 13 bases left in between. The CDR3 is made up of 12 amino acids. The germline V gene has CDR1 GTSNPN and CDR2 SVGIG (reference sequence). Patients who had autoimmune disease history or got systemic immunosuppression were left out. TCRdb's table, derived via immunoSEQ multiplex PCR, lists solely in-frame clones and lacks some. The sample consists of roughly 12,000 clones, about 93% of them appearing once. To note about this clone: As yet, its antigen is unknown.

The sequence came from an adult with an advanced solid tumor such as melanoma, head and neck, liver or kidney cancer. The specimen was CD4+ or CD8+ T cells sorted from blood, collected in a trial of the OX40 agonist ivuxolimab. This rearrangement joins TRBV30 to TRBJ1-1; no clear D. This CDR3 is CAWILDNFEAFF. As DNA, the CDR3 is TGTGCCTGGATTCTTGACAATTTTGAAGCTTTCTTT. The complete variable domain, with remaining parts taken from reference TRBV30 and TRBJ1-1, reads SQTIHQWPATLVQPVGSPLSLECTVEGTSNPNLYWYRQAAGRGLQLLFYSVGIGQISSEVPQNLSASRPQDRQFILSSKKLLLSDSGFYLCAWILDNFEAFFGQGTRLTVV.